This passage covers 16 T cell receptor beta chains from one sample sequenced in a study of regulatory T cells in long-lasting Graves disease. Time point meaning: persistent/refractory GD, antithyroid drugs over 5 years with positive TRAb. PBMC-derived RNA was used for the TCR library. Assembly of TCR beta libraries relied on iRepertoire HTBI primers together with Arm-PCR of CDR3 regions. From the multiplex PCR reads, TCRdb called clonotypes with MiXCR, one entry per CDR3 protein. This sample carries roughly 700,000 distinct CDR3 sequences, 25% to 35% of them seen once, and the ten largest clones take under 55%. Here the sequenced sample was peripheral blood mononuclear cells (PBMCs), taken when the disease was refractory, from a patient treated with antithyroid drugs. The receptors originated from a female donor with Graves disease.

This clonotype was seen a handful of times. The chain combines TRBV2 with TRBJ2-7, with D uncertain. The CDR3 spans 15 residues. V was cut by 7 bases and J by 3 bases, with 19 bases left in between. Per the germline V gene, CDR1 is SNHLY and CDR2 is FYNNEI. DNA of the CDR3: TGTGCCAGCAAACCGGACCGCTCCCGAAACTACGAGCAGTACTTC. Its protein product is CASKPDRSRNYEQYF.

This clonotype was seen many times. The genes are TRBV13 and TRBJ1-5, with 11 nucleotides matching TRBD1. Germline CDR1 and CDR2: PRHDT and FYEKMQ (reference sequence). The CDR3 has 16 amino acids. Unmatched junction bases numbered 6, after V lost 5 bases and J lost 3 bases. The CDR3 region is CASSVGTGGVNQPQHF. DNA of the CDR3: TGTGCCAGCAGCGTCGGGACAGGGGGTGTCAATCAGCCCCAGCATTTT.

This chain connects TRBV19 to TRBJ2-2; D may be TRBD2 (5 bases). The CDR3 length is 16 residues. Trimming left V 3 bases short and J 5 bases short, with 16 bases between. Germline V lookup: CDR1 LNHDA, CDR2 SQIVND (reference sequence). The chain's CDR3 is CASSIGSPMGTGELFF. The CDR3 DNA sequence: TGTGCCAGTAGTATTGGGAGCCCAATGGGAACCGGGGAGCTGTTTTTT.

In this sample, this clonotype turned up a few times. The chain combines TRBV7-9 with TRBJ1-4; possible D gene TRBD1, 5 bases. The CDR3 spans 15 residues. Germline V gives CDR1 SEHNR, CDR2 FQNEAQ (reference sequence). V was shortened by 5 bases and J by 8 bases, with 18 bases between the two germline ends. The CDR3 here is CASSPLGGGREKLFF. The CDR3 DNA reads TGTGCCAGCAGCCCCCTCGGTGGGGGTCGGGAAAAACTGTTTTTT.

Details on this clonotype: One end of the junction does not line up with germline, which may come from a read error. The J gene is TRBJ2-7, the V gene TRBV9, with 8 nucleotides matching TRBD2. This CDR3 is built from 15 residues. CDR1 and CDR2 (germline): SGDLS, YYNGEE. Here the CDR3 DNA reads TGTGCCAGCAGCGTCTCAGCGGGAGTCTCCAACGAGCAGTACTTC. This sequence encodes CASSVSAGVSNEQYF. The full variable domain, completed using reference TRBV9 and TRBJ2-7, is DSGVTQTPKHLITATGQRVTLRCSPRSGDLSVYWYQQSLDQGLQFLIQYYNGEERAKGNILERFSAQQFPDLHSELNLSSLELGDSALYFCASSVSAGVSNEQYFGPGTRLTVT.

The chain combines TRBV2 with TRBJ1-1; D call uncertain. The germline V gene has CDR1 SNHLY and CDR2 FYNNEI. The ends were cut back, 7 bases at V and 3 bases at J, with 12 bases in the middle. There are 13 residues in the CDR3. CDR3 loop: CASKRPPDTEAFF. CDR3 nucleotides: TGTGCCAGCAAACGACCTCCGGACACTGAAGCTTTCTTT.

This clonotype was picked up many times. The rearrangement joins TRBV12-5 to TRBJ1-4; D is perhaps TRBD1 (5 bases). Germline V gene sequence: CDR1 LGHNT, CDR2 FRNRAP. V was trimmed by 2 bases and J by 3 bases, leaving 7 bases between them. This CDR3 is built from 14 residues. The CDR3 loop is CASGLRGSNEKLFF. The CDR3 DNA reads TGTGCTAGTGGTTTGAGGGGATCTAATGAAAAACTGTTTTTT.

This clonotype was detected many times. The chain combines TRBV28 with TRBJ1-5; D is undetermined. The CDR3 runs 14 residues. V was pared by 5 bases and J by 2 bases, with 10 bases between. The V gene's germline CDR1 is MDHEN and CDR2 SYDVKM. The CDR3 DNA follows: TGTGCCAGCAGTCCCGCGTGGGGCAATCAGCCCCAGCATTTT. Translating it yields CASSPAWGNQPQHF.

This chain joins TRBV20-1 and TRBJ1-1, with D maybe TRBD1 (5 bases). Germline V CDR1 and CDR2: DFQATT, SNEGSKA (reference sequence). The germline V and J ends were trimmed by 3 bases and 1 base, with 18 bases remaining between them. CDR3 size: 16 residues. The CDR3 here is CSARLPGREKNTEAFF. CDR3 DNA sequence: TGCAGTGCTAGGCTCCCGGGACGTGAAAAGAACACTGAAGCTTTCTTT.

This clonotype was seen at least ten times. CDR3 region: CASARTSFHTEAFF. In nucleotides, the CDR3 is TGTGCCAGCGCCCGGACGTCGTTCCACACTGAAGCTTTCTTT. The genes are TRBV2 and TRBJ1-1; D is uncertain. Trimming removed 8 bases from V and 3 bases from J, with 16 bases in between. The CDR3 extends over 14 amino acids. Germline V gives CDR1 SNHLY, CDR2 FYNNEI.

This clonotype appeared many times. The chain carries TRBV28 and TRBJ1-1, with D possibly being TRBD1 (5 bases). V lost 4 bases and J 0 bases, leaving 12 bases between the germline ends. This CDR3 contains 15 residues. Germline V gene sequence: CDR1 MDHEN, CDR2 SYDVKM. The CDR3 here is CASSSGPRMNTEAFF. The CDR3 DNA reads as TGTGCCAGCAGTTCGGGGCCCCGGATGAACACTGAAGCTTTCTTT.

This clonotype was recorded a few times. J is TRBJ1-2 and V is TRBV28; perhaps TRBD1 as D (5 bases). V was clipped by 7 bases and J by 7 bases, with 22 bases between them. Germline lookup yields CDR1 MDHEN and CDR2 SYDVKM. CDR3 size: 15 residues. CDR3 sequence reads: CASNPPGRGGLGYTF. The CDR3 nucleotides are TGTGCCAGCAACCCACCCGGGCGGGGCGGACTTGGCTACACCTTC.

This chain joins TRBV20-1 and TRBJ2-7; the D gene is possibly TRBD2 (6 bases). CDR3 length: 13 amino acids. With 5 bases removed from V and 0 bases from J, the gap between germline ends came to 11 bases. Germline CDR1 reads DFQATT; CDR2 reads SNEGSKA (reference sequence). The CDR3 region has the DNA TGCAGTGCTCGGGACTCGTACTCCTACGAGCAGTACTTC. It codes for CSARDSYSYEQYF.

The chain couples TRBV7-8 to TRBJ1-4, with a weak D call TRBD1 (5 bases). Trimming took 5 bases from V and 2 from J, leaving 18 bases between them. CDR1 SGHVS and CDR2 FQNEAQ come from the germline V gene. The CDR3 covers 17 residues. The CDR3 region has the DNA TGTGCCAGCAGCCCTAGAGGGGAAGTAGGTACTAATGAAAAACTGTTTTTT. Translated, it gives CASSPRGEVGTNEKLFF.

This clonotype occurred many times. The chain is built from TRBV27 and TRBJ1-4; a possible D gene is TRBD1 (5 bases). The CDR3 has 14 amino acids. V was shortened by 10 bases and J by 8 bases, with 20 bases between the two germline ends. The germline gives CDR1 MNHEY, CDR2 SMNVEV (reference sequence). The CDR3, as DNA: TGTGCCACCTCAGGTGGGGGGTTGGCCGAAAAACTGTTTTTT. It codes for CATSGGGLAEKLFF.

There are many counts of this clonotype. This rearrangement joins TRBV2 to TRBJ1-2; unclear D gene. Trimming shortened V by 1 base and J by 7 bases, and 10 bases separated the two germline ends. The CDR3 has 13 amino acids. CDR1 and CDR2 (germline): SNHLY, FYNNEI. CDR3 in DNA: TGTGCCAGCAGTGAAGGAACGGCCCTTGGCTACACCTTC. Translation: CASSEGTALGYTF.